This T cell receptor (beta chain) originates from a study of blood T cell repertoires in COVID-19. In the study overall: The study drew acute and convalescent COVID-19 samples from the United States, Italy and Spain. T cells, B-cell-depleted T cells, or PBMCs supplied cDNA or gDNA.

In the source study's methods: Estimates of nucleated cell counts were drawn from the amplification of reference gene primers. The protocol was immunoSEQ multiplex PCR, while the TCRdb copy is restricted to in-frame clones and leaves out a portion. For V, J and clone size, that table is used; D and trimming come from the DNA. The sample consists of tens of thousands of clones, 65% to 85% of them appearing once. The CDR3 sequence is 15 residues long. Germline CDR1 SGHRS, CDR2 YFSETQ. Regarding this clone: Its ends do not fully match the called genes, so a read error is possible.

V gene TRBV5-1 combines with J gene TRBJ1-3; 8 bases are shared with TRBD1. The receptor comes from an older woman with acute or convalescent COVID-19. Sequencing was performed on peripheral blood. The CDR3 is CASRLDRVQGNTIYF. Written as DNA, the CDR3 is TGCGCCAGCAGATTGGACAGGGTGCAGGGAAACACCATATATTTT. Filled out from reference TRBV5-1 and TRBJ1-3, the complete variable domain reads KAGVTQTPRYLIKTRGQQVTLSCSPISGHRSVSWYQQTPGQGLQFLFEYFSETQRNKGNFPGRFSGRQFSNSRSEMNVSTLELGDSALYLCASRLDRVQGNTIYFGEGSWLTVV.